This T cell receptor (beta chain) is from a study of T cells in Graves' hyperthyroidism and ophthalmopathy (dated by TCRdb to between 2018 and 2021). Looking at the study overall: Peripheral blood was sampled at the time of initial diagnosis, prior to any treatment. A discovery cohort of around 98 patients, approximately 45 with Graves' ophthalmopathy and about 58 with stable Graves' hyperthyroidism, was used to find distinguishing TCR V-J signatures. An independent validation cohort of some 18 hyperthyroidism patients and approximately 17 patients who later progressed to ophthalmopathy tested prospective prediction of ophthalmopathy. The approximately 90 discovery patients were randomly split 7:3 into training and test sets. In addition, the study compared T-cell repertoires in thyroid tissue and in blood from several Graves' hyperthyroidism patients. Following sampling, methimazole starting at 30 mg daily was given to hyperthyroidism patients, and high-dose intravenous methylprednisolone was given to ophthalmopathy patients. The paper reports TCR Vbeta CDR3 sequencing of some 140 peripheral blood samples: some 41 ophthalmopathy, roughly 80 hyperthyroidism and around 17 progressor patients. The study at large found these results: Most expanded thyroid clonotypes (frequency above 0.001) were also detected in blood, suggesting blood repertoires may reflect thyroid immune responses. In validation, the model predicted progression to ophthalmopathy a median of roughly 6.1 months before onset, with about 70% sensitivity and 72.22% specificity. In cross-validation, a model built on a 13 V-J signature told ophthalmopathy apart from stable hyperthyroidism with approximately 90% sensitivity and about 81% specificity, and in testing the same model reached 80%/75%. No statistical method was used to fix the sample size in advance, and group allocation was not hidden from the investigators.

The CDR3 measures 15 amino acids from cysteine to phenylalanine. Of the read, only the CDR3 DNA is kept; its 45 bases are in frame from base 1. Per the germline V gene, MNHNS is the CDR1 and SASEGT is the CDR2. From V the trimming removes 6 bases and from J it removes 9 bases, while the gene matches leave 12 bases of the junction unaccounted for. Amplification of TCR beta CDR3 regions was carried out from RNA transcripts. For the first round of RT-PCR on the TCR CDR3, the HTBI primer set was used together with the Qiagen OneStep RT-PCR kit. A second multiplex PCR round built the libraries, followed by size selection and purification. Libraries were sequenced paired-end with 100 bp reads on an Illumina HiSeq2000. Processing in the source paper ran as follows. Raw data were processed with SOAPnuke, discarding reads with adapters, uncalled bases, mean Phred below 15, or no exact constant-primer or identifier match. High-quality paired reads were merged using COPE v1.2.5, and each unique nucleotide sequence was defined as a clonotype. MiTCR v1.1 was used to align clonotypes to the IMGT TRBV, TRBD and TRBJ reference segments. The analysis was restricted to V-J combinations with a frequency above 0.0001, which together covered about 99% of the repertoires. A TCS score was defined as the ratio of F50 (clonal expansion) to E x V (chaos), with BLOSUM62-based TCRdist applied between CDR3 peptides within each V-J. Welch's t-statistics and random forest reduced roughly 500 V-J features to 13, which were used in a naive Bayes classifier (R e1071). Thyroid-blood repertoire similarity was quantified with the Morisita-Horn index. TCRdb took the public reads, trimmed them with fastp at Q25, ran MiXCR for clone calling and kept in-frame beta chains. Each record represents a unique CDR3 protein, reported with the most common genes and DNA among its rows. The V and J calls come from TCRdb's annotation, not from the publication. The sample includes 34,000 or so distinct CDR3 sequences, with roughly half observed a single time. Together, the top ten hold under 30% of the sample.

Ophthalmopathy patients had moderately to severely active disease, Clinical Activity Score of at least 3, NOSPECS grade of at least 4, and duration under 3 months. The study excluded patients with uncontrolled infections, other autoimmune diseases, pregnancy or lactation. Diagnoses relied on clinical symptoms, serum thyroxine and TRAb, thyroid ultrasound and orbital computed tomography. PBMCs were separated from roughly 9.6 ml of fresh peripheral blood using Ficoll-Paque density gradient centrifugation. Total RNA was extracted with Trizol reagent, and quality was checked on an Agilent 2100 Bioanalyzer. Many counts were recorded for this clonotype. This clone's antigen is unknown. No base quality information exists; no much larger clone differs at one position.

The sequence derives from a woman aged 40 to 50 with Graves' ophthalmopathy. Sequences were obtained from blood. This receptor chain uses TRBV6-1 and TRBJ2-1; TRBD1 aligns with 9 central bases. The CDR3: CASRRDRESSSEQFF. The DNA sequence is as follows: TGTGCCAGCAGGAGGGACAGGGAGTCATCCAGTGAGCAGTTCTTC.